This section outlines one T cell receptor (beta chain) sequence together with its context. The antigen is not known. Looked up from germline, CDR1 is SGHTA and CDR2 is FQGNSA. The length of the CDR3 is 19 residues. With V trimmed by 6 bases and J by 0 bases, 12 bases remained unmatched. This specimen belongs to a study of graft-versus-host responses after intestinal transplantation. Profiling relied on immunoSEQ multiplex PCR, and the TCRdb table lists in-frame clones only, not all of them. The sample yields 110,000 to 150,000 clones, approximately 91% seen once. This receptor was identified in a human donor who received an intestinal transplant. The specimen was unstimulated CD4+ T cells sorted from spleen or lymph node cells, collected before intestinal transplant. This chain links TRBV7-2 with TRBJ2-4; 12 positions agree with TRBD1. CDR3 residues: CASSSPGQGARLAKNIQYF. The CDR3 nucleotides read TGTGCCAGCAGTTCACCGGGACAGGGGGCGCGATTAGCCAAAAACATTCAGTACTTC.